This T cell receptor beta chain was identified during a study of tumor and adjacent non-tumor tissue in lung cancer. Three rounds of nested PCR, following a modified ARM-PCR protocol, produced the TCRbeta library. TCRdb re-called the multiplex PCR reads with MiXCR, one entry per CDR3 protein. The data hold 75,000 to 80,000 distinct CDR3 sequences, with over 80% observed a single time. No cell sorting was done before RNA was extracted from the tissue. Newly diagnosed lung cancer patients had thoracic surgery in China, August–late 2014, without prior chemotherapy. On this clonotype itself: The junction does not match germline at one end; this may be a read error.

The TCR was taken from a woman aged 45-59 years with non-small cell lung cancer. Sequenced material: lung tumor tissue.

This chain's CDR3 is CASSETPTQGAGETQQF. CDR3 in DNA: TGTGCCAGCAGTGAGACCCCCACACAGGGGGCTGGGGAGACCCAGCAATTC. The genes are TRBV25-1 and TRBJ2-5; 9 nucleotides align to TRBD1. The CDR3 runs 17 residues. CDR1 and CDR2 (germline): MGHDK, SYGVNS.